This T cell receptor beta chain came from a study of blood T cell repertoires in COVID-19. About the study: COVID-19 samples, acute and convalescent, were from the United States, Italy and Spain. PBMCs, B-cell-depleted T cells, or T cells were the source of the cDNA or gDNA that made up the material.

Authors' analysis steps: Nucleated cell number was recorded as an estimate derived from reference gene primer amplification. Repertoires were generated with immunoSEQ multiplex PCR, while TCRdb's copy carries only in-frame clones and drops some. Clone size and V and J calls were adopted from that table, with D and trimming inferred from the DNA. The data show about 200,000 clones, around 80% seen once. The CDR3 is 16 amino acids. V trimming: 1 base; J trimming: 7 bases; junction bases outside the gene matches: 10. CDR1 SGHVS and CDR2 FQNEAQ come from the germline V gene. V gene TRBV7-8 combines with J gene TRBJ2-1; 7 nucleotides line up with TRBD2. The sequence was collected from a human donor with acute or convalescent COVID-19. The donor label of this sample is uncertain. The sample comprised peripheral blood. CDR3 sequence reads: CASSLVAGVPFNEQFF. The CDR3 DNA is TGTGCCAGCAGCTTAGTGGCGGGAGTCCCCTTTAATGAGCAGTTCTTC.